This T cell receptor (beta chain) appears in the sequencing data of a study of response to subunit inactivated influenza vaccine. Study outcomes and limitations: Each seasonal influenza vaccination recruits few new T cells, the authors suggested.

Germline V gene data show CDR1 as MDHEN and CDR2 as SYDVKM. Trimming at V came to 9 bases and at J to 5 bases, leaving 9 bases not matched to a gene. The CDR3 has 13 amino acids. MiXCR, run by TCRdb on the RT-PCR reads, gives a single entry per CDR3 protein. The sample has fewer than 200,000 distinct CDR3 sequences, around 9% seen once. Many counts were recorded for this clonotype. Its antigen is not identified. This specimen was non-naive T cells sorted from PBMCs, taken on the day of vaccination. The genes are TRBV28 and TRBJ2-5; 7 bases are shared with TRBD2. The clonotype was recovered from a man aged 45-65 years who received an inactivated influenza vaccine. The CDR3 bases are TGTGCCAGTTCGGGAGGCCACGCGGAGACCCAGTACTTC. Translated, it gives CASSGGHAETQYF.